One sample yielded the 29 T cell receptor beta chains listed below, sequenced in a study of shared clonotypes between healthy human individuals (dated by TCRdb to about 2020). Library prep was done by the immunoSEQ multiplex PCR assay. Sourced from immuneACCESS, this table was stored by TCRdb with only in-frame sequences that have V and J called. A share of the clones is absent; for the studies checked, an unresolved V gene accounts for under half, and the remainder has no known explanation. This sample has about 1,800,000 clones in its table, and about 95% of those were observed once. Roughly 1.2% of the sample is taken by the ten largest. CD8 naive samples were CD45RO-negative cells positively selected for CCR7, giving a CD45RA+CCR7+ population that excluded TemRA cells. Material: naive CD8+ T cells sorted from blood. Reading the label with the study, this specimen's cell subset or site is: CD45RA+CCR7+. These receptors originate from a man aged 18 to 30 in good health.

This clone came up once. The gene calls are TRBV7-9 and TRBJ1-2; D might be TRBD1 (6 bases). CDR3 length equals 13 residues. Germline V CDR1 and CDR2: SEHNR, FQNEAQ (reference sequence). V was shortened by 5 bases and J by 6 bases, with 13 bases between the two germline ends. The CDR3 nucleotides are TGTGCCAGCAGCAACAGGGTTTCTGATGGCTACACCTTC. It translates to CASSNRVSDGYTF.

The genes are TRBV27 and TRBJ2-7; the D is unclear. Germline CDR1 and CDR2: MNHEY and SMNVEV (reference sequence). The CDR3 covers 13 residues. V lost 2 bases, J lost 5 bases, and 10 bases lay in between. The CDR3 nucleotides read TGTGCCAGCAGTTTAAAGCGAATAAACGAGCAGTACTTC. Protein product: CASSLKRINEQYF.

The chain is built from TRBV29-1 and TRBJ1-4; no clear D gene. The CDR3 sequence is 14 residues long. Germline V CDR1 and CDR2: SQVTM, ANQGSEA. V was pared by 4 bases and J by 4 bases, with 13 bases between. CDR3 DNA sequence: TGCAGCGTTGCTATCAAAACCTTTAATGAAAAACTGTTTTTT. This gives the protein CSVAIKTFNEKLFF.

This sequence joins TRBV13 and TRBJ1-1, with D possibly matching TRBD1 (6 bases). The CDR3 runs to 13 residues. V lost 2 bases to trimming and J lost 11 bases, with 15 bases between them. Germline CDR1 and CDR2: PRHDT and FYEKMQ (reference sequence). CDR3 in amino acids: CASSLMGGRGAFF. In DNA form, the CDR3 reads TGTGCCAGCAGCTTAATGGGGGGCCGGGGTGCTTTCTTT.

V is TRBV25-1 and J is TRBJ2-7; TRBD1 or TRBD2 may be the D gene (6 bases each). The V and J ends lost 2 bases and 0 bases respectively, with 14 bases between them. From germline, CDR1 is MGHDK and CDR2 SYGVNS. The CDR3 covers 16 residues. CDR3 nucleotide sequence: TGTGCCAGCAGTGAAAGTGGAGGGACAATCTCCTACGAGCAGTACTTC. Its protein product is CASSESGGTISYEQYF.

The chain combines TRBV13 with TRBJ2-1; a possible D gene is TRBD2 (5 bases). This CDR3 is built from 14 residues. With 0 bases removed from V and 9 bases from J, the gap between germline ends came to 12 bases. Looked up from germline, CDR1 is PRHDT and CDR2 is FYEKMQ (reference sequence). The CDR3 is CASSLGDSAFEQFF. The CDR3 region has the DNA TGTGCCAGCAGCTTAGGGGACTCCGCTTTTGAGCAGTTCTTC.

This chain uses TRBV7-9 with TRBJ2-3; D ambiguous. This CDR3 spans 13 amino acids. From germline, CDR1 is SEHNR and CDR2 FQNEAQ (reference sequence). The V and J ends lost 4 bases and 4 bases respectively, with 9 bases between them. The CDR3 protein is CASSSERSDTQYF. DNA for the CDR3: TGTGCCAGCAGCTCTGAGAGATCAGATACGCAGTATTTT.

The chain carries TRBV7-6 and TRBJ1-1, with D unclear. The CDR3 loop spans 16 amino acids. The germline V gene has CDR1 SGHVS and CDR2 FNYEAQ. Trimming shortened V by 5 bases and J by 2 bases, and 18 bases separated the two germline ends. CDR3 sequence reads: CASSPVLGIGNTEAFF. In nucleotides, the CDR3 is TGTGCCAGCAGCCCAGTACTGGGGATAGGAAACACTGAAGCTTTCTTT.

On this clone: Other DNA variants within this sample encode the same CDR3. V is TRBV7-9 and J is TRBJ2-6; 7 positions agree with TRBD1. Unmatched junction bases numbered 3, after V lost 5 bases and J lost 2 bases. From germline, CDR1 is SEHNR and CDR2 FQNEAQ (reference sequence). The CDR3 totals 15 residues. In DNA form, the CDR3 reads TGTGCCAGCAGCACTACAGGGGCTGGGGCCAACGTCCTGACTTTC. This codes for CASSTTGAGANVLTF.

DNA of the CDR3: TGTGCCAGCAGCCCCGACAGGGGCTACTCCTACGAGCAGTACTTC. It specifies CASSPDRGYSYEQYF. This sequence joins TRBV11-2 and TRBJ2-7; 8 positions agree with TRBD1. This CDR3 comprises 15 residues. V shed 5 bases, J shed 0 bases, and the junction held 6 bases outside the gene matches. Per the germline V gene, CDR1 is SGHAT and CDR2 is FQNNGV.

The CDR3 region is CASSLSGSVVNEQFF. CDR3 bases: TGTGCCAGCAGTTTAAGCGGGTCCGTAGTTAATGAGCAGTTCTTC. The gene calls are TRBV27 and TRBJ2-1, with D maybe TRBD2 (6 bases). CDR3 size: 15 residues. V shed 2 bases and J shed 7 bases, with 15 bases lying between them. CDR1 and CDR2 (germline): MNHEY, SMNVEV (reference sequence).

V usage is TRBV4-1 and J usage is TRBJ2-1; 8 bases agree with TRBD1. CDR3 length equals 16 residues. Germline CDR1 and CDR2: MGHRA and YSYEKL. The trim removed 4 bases at V and 2 bases at J, leaving 7 bases unmatched. CDR3 in amino acids: CASSLHRGNAYNEQFF. The CDR3 DNA reads as TGCGCCAGCAGCCTCCACAGGGGGAATGCCTACAATGAGCAGTTCTTC.

Notes on this clone: Other DNA sequences in the same sample also yield this CDR3. The chain is built from TRBV7-9 and TRBJ2-1, with no clear D. V lost 5 bases, J lost 1 base, and 6 bases lay in between. This CDR3 is built from 13 residues. Germline CDR1 is SEHNR and CDR2 is FQNEAQ (reference sequence). CDR3: CASSISSYNEQFF. The CDR3, as DNA: TGTGCCAGCAGCATTAGTTCCTACAATGAGCAGTTCTTC.

This clone was picked up a small number of times. This chain connects TRBV6-1 to TRBJ1-3; TRBD1 is a possible D gene (6 bases). V lost 4 bases and J lost 3, with 16 bases in between. CDR3 length: 16 amino acids. Germline CDR1 and CDR2: MNHNS and SASEGT. The CDR3 reads CASSVSGGAIGNTIYF. The CDR3 DNA reads TGTGCCAGCAGTGTATCCGGGGGGGCGATTGGAAACACCATATATTTT.

The genes are TRBV5-4 and TRBJ2-1; no clear D. V lost 1 base and J lost 9, with 14 bases in between. Germline V gives CDR1 SGHNT, CDR2 YYREEE (reference sequence). This CDR3 region has 14 residues. The CDR3, as DNA: TGTGCCAGCAGCTTGTCCCTAGGTCACGGTGAGCAGTTCTTC. The encoded protein is CASSLSLGHGEQFF. Supplemented by reference TRBV5-4 and TRBJ2-1, the full variable domain reads ETGVTQSPTHLIKTRGQQVTLRCSSQSGHNTVSWYQQALGQGPQFIFQYYREEENGRGNFPPRFSGLQFPNYSSELNVNALELDDSALYLCASSLSLGHGEQFFGPGTRLTVL.

The chain has TRBV6-5 and TRBJ2-7; 7 bases agree with TRBD2. V lost 7 bases and J lost 2; bases outside the gene matches: 11. The CDR3 spans 15 residues. CDR1 MNHEY and CDR2 SVGAGI come from the germline V gene. CDR3 protein: CASNWEAGFPYEQYF. CDR3 nucleotides: TGTGCCAGCAACTGGGAAGCGGGATTCCCCTACGAGCAGTACTTC.

Here the CDR3 reads CASSHGGGAYNEQFF. CDR3 DNA: TGCGCCAGCAGCCATGGCGGGGGAGCCTACAATGAGCAGTTCTTC. The rearrangement uses TRBV4-1 and TRBJ2-1; 7 bases fit TRBD2. This CDR3 is built from 15 residues. The V and J ends lost 3 bases and 2 bases, in that order; junction bases with no gene match: 4. In germline, CDR1 is MGHRA, CDR2 YSYEKL.

The rearrangement uses TRBV27 and TRBJ1-1; a possible D gene is TRBD1 (5 bases). V lost 2 bases and J lost 3, with 16 bases in between. This CDR3 is 16 amino acids long. From germline, CDR1 is MNHEY and CDR2 SMNVEV (reference sequence). The CDR3: CASSLKGRVYDTEAFF. The CDR3 bases are TGTGCCAGCAGTTTAAAAGGCAGGGTTTACGACACTGAAGCTTTCTTT.

The rearrangement joins TRBV4-3 to TRBJ2-2; tentative D call: TRBD1 (6 bases). The CDR3 runs to 16 residues. Germline V gene sequence: CDR1 LGHNA, CDR2 YSLEER. Trimming shortened V by 0 bases and J by 0 bases, and 8 bases separated the two germline ends. This chain's CDR3 is CASSQDGTTNTGELFF. The CDR3 DNA is TGCGCCAGCAGCCAAGACGGGACAACGAACACCGGGGAGCTGTTTTTT.

The chain carries TRBV18 and TRBJ1-6, with 8 bases matching TRBD1. This CDR3 has 16 residues. After removal of 1 base from V and 7 bases from J, the junction contained 6 bases not matched to a gene. The germline CDR1 and CDR2 sequences are KGHSH and LQKENI. CDR3 DNA: TGTGCCAGCTCACCACGAGGGACAGGAAGGAATTCACCCCTCCACTTT. As protein: CASSPRGTGRNSPLHF.

The chain links TRBV28 to TRBJ1-5, with D unresolved. Deletions cut 5 bases from V and 5 bases from J, with 4 bases between. The CDR3 is 11 amino acids. CDR1 and CDR2 (germline): MDHEN, SYDVKM. This chain's CDR3 is CASSVYQPQHF. For the CDR3, the DNA is TGTGCCAGCAGTGTCTATCAGCCCCAGCATTTT.

The rearrangement joins TRBV28 to TRBJ1-2; maybe TRBD1 (5 bases). Between the trimmed V and J ends, which lost 2 bases and 7 bases, there was a span of 8 bases. Per germline, CDR1 MDHEN and CDR2 SYDVKM. The CDR3 is 12 amino acids. The CDR3 DNA follows: TGTGCCAGCAGTTTAATCGGGGGTGGCTACACCTTC. It codes for CASSLIGGGYTF.

The rearrangement uses TRBV7-9 and TRBJ2-7, with 9 bases matching TRBD1. Germline assignment: CDR1 SEHNR and CDR2 FQNEAQ (reference sequence). Losses at the gene ends were 4 bases for V and 6 bases for J; bases not matched to a gene: 10. The CDR3 has 15 residues. CDR3 DNA: TGTGCCAGCAGCTCCCCGGCCGGGACAGGGTTCGAGCAGTACTTC. Protein: CASSSPAGTGFEQYF.

V usage is TRBV5-1 and J usage is TRBJ1-5, with 9 bases identical to TRBD1. The V gene end was trimmed by 0 bases and the J gene end by 5 bases; junction bases not matched to a gene: 0. Germline CDR1 is SGHRS and CDR2 is YFSETQ. The CDR3 is 14 amino acids. The CDR3 DNA reads as TGCGCCAGCAGCTTGGGGGACAGGGATCAGCCCCAGCATTTT. The encoded protein is CASSLGDRDQPQHF.

This chain connects TRBV10-3 to TRBJ1-1, with D possibly matching TRBD1 (5 bases). The CDR3 is 13 amino acids. V was clipped by 9 bases and J by 1 base, with 12 bases between them. Per the germline V gene, CDR1 is ENHRY and CDR2 is SYGVKD. The CDR3: CAIAGTANTEAFF. As DNA, the CDR3 is TGTGCCATTGCCGGGACTGCGAACACTGAAGCTTTCTTT.

The chain couples TRBV5-1 to TRBJ2-1; 11 positions agree with TRBD2. Trimming cost V 0 bases and J 7 bases; bases outside gene matches: 3. The CDR3 spans 15 residues. CDR1 is SGHRS, CDR2 YFSETQ, per germline. The CDR3 protein is CASSLALAGVNEQFF. The CDR3 DNA sequence: TGCGCCAGCAGCTTGGCACTAGCGGGAGTGAATGAGCAGTTCTTC.

The chain combines TRBV6-5 with TRBJ2-3, with D perhaps TRBD1 or TRBD2 (5 bases each). The V end was cut by 1 base, the J end by 7 bases, with 12 bases between. This CDR3 has 14 amino acids. Looked up from germline, CDR1 is MNHEY and CDR2 is SVGAGI. CDR3 protein: CASSYYRDAYTQYF. The DNA for the CDR3 is TGTGCCAGCAGTTACTACCGGGACGCCTATACGCAGTATTTT.

The CDR3 protein is CASSYMADTDTQYF. The CDR3 DNA reads TGTGCCAGCAGTTACATGGCAGACACAGATACGCAGTATTTT. The V and J genes are TRBV6-6 and TRBJ2-3, with D unresolved. The V gene lost 2 bases and the J gene lost 2 bases, with 8 bases spanning the gap. The CDR3 spans 14 residues. Germline CDR1 and CDR2: MNHNY and SVGAGI (reference sequence).

The J gene is TRBJ1-1, the V gene TRBV30; a possible D gene is TRBD1 (5 bases). CDR1 is GTSNPN and CDR2 is SVGIG in the germline V gene (reference sequence). This CDR3 is built from 13 residues. V lost 3 bases to trimming and J lost 7 bases, with 15 bases between them. CDR3 region: CAWSLGAGSEAFF. CDR3 in DNA: TGTGCCTGGAGCCTAGGGGCGGGGAGTGAAGCTTTCTTT.